The 14 T cell receptor beta chains reported below all come from one sample, sequenced in a study of circulating CD8 cells and anti-PD-1 response in melanoma. The QIAseq Immune Repertoire TCR panel built the libraries from around 15 ng of total RNA. TCRdb passed the reads through MiXCR, listing each CDR3 protein once. The sample carries 200 to 250 distinct CDR3 sequences, 4.5% to 6% recorded once. Sorting of live CD3+CD8+TCRalphabeta+ cells by PD-1 and/or TIGIT gave four subsets. Material: CD8+ T cells from PBMCs, obtained at baseline or after one month of anti-PD-1 therapy (not recorded which). The receptors shown here come from a human donor with melanoma.

By share of the sample, this clonotype is large (0.1 to 1%). The gene calls are TRBV11-1 and TRBJ2-2, with TRBD1 matching 8 bases. The length of the CDR3 is 13 residues. CDR1 is SGHAT, CDR2 FQDESV, per germline (reference sequence). Losses at the gene ends were 8 bases for V and 3 bases for J; bases not matched to a gene: 2. CDR3 nucleotide sequence: TGTGCCAGCCCGGACAGGGACACCGGGGAGCTGTTTTTT. Protein: CASPDRDTGELFF. Complete variable domain (other parts from reference TRBV11-1 and TRBJ2-2): EAEVAQSPRYKITEKSQAVAFWCDPISGHATLYWYRQILGQGPELLVQFQDESVVDDSQLPKDRFSAERLKGVDSTLKIQPAELGDSAMYLCASPDRDTGELFFGEGSRLTVL.

V usage is TRBV2 and J usage is TRBJ1-4; D possibly corresponds to TRBD1 (5 bases). V was clipped by 0 bases and J by 5 bases, with 22 bases between them. Per the germline V gene, CDR1 is SNHLY and CDR2 is FYNNEI. The CDR3 has 19 residues. In DNA, the CDR3 is TGTGCCAGCAGTGAAGCGCTTCCGGGAGAACTAGGGGTGAATGAAAAACTGTTTTTT. It encodes CASSEALPGELGVNEKLFF.

CDR3 DNA: TGTGCTAGTGGCTCCCGGGGAGGGGTGAGCACCGGGGAGCTGTTTTTT. This translates into CASGSRGGVSTGELFF. This chain joins TRBV12-5 and TRBJ2-2, with 7 bases fitting TRBD2. This CDR3 region has 16 residues. From germline, CDR1 is LGHNT and CDR2 FRNRAP. J lost 4 bases, V lost 6 bases, and 11 bases had no gene match.

In its sample, this clonotype is large. The V and J genes are TRBV20-1 and TRBJ2-3; 8 bases fit TRBD2. This CDR3 is 16 amino acids long. The germline gives CDR1 DFQATT, CDR2 SNEGSKA (reference sequence). V lost 6 bases, J lost 3 bases, and 14 bases stayed unmatched. CDR3 protein: CSADLPGLERTDTQYF. The CDR3 bases are TGCAGTGCCGACCTACCGGGACTAGAGCGTACAGATACGCAGTATTTT.

The CDR3 DNA follows: TGTGCCAGTACTCCGGGACAGGGGACCCCCTACGAGCAGTACTTC. Translating gives CASTPGQGTPYEQYF. The rearrangement uses TRBV19 and TRBJ2-7; 10 positions match TRBD1. CDR1 and CDR2 (germline): LNHDA, SQIVND (reference sequence). The CDR3 consists of 15 residues. V lost 7 bases to trimming and J lost 2 bases; unmatched junction nucleotides: 8.

This clonotype is judged medium-sized. This chain links TRBV6-1 with TRBJ1-6; D not resolved. Germline V gene sequence: CDR1 MNHNS, CDR2 SASEGT. The CDR3 has 12 residues. Trimming took off 6 bases at V and 8 bases at J, with 8 bases between the two ends. CDR3 nucleotide sequence: TGTGCCAGCAGCCTACAGTATTCACCCCTCCACTTT. Its translation is CASSLQYSPLHF.

This clonotype is termed medium-sized. The chain links TRBV19 to TRBJ2-1; 12 bases fit TRBD2. Germline CDR1 is LNHDA and CDR2 is SQIVND (reference sequence). The CDR3 is 17 residues long. V was clipped by 3 bases and J by 4 bases; unmatched bases: 7. Here the CDR3 reads CASSIRPLAGGYNEQFF. In nucleotides, the CDR3 is TGTGCCAGTAGTATCCGCCCACTAGCGGGGGGATACAATGAGCAGTTCTTC.

This clonotype counts as large. V usage is TRBV7-9 and J usage is TRBJ2-5; TRBD2 might be the D (5 bases). In germline, CDR1 is SEHNR, CDR2 FQNEAQ (reference sequence). This CDR3 contains 16 residues. Trimming pared 6 bases from V and 1 base from J, leaving 18 bases between. The CDR3 DNA is TGTGCCAGCAGTTCTCCCCTGGGCGGGTTCCAAGAGACCCAGTACTTC. Protein sequence: CASSSPLGGFQETQYF. Drawing the rest from reference TRBV7-9 and TRBJ2-5, the complete variable domain is DTGVSQNPRHKITKRGQNVTFRCDPISEHNRLYWYRQTLGQGPEFLTYFQNEAQLEKSRLLSDRFSAERPKGSFSTLEIQRTEQGDSAMYLCASSSPLGGFQETQYFGPGTRLLVL.

Sample share makes this clonotype large. Compared with germline, one end of the junction differs, possibly owing to a read error. This chain links TRBV19 with TRBJ1-1; D is undetermined. The germline V gene has CDR1 LNHDA and CDR2 SQIVND (reference sequence). The length of the CDR3 is 14 residues. The CDR3 is CASSIVHLNSEAFF. Here the CDR3 DNA reads TGTGCCAGTAGTATAGTACACCTGAACAGTGAAGCTTTCTTT. Looking up the rest from reference TRBV19 and TRBJ1-1 gives the full variable domain: DGGITQSPKYLFRKEGQNVTLSCEQNLNHDAMYWYRQDPGQGLRLIYYSQIVNDFQKGDIAEGYSVSREKKESFPLTVTSAQKNPTAFYLCASSIVHLNSEAFFGQGTRLTVV.

This chain joins TRBV19 and TRBJ1-1; TRBD1 is a possible D gene (6 bases). This CDR3 comprises 15 residues. Germline CDR1 reads LNHDA; CDR2 reads SQIVND (reference sequence). Deletions cut 4 bases from V and 5 bases from J, with 17 bases between. The CDR3 sequence: CASSTPQGIGTEAFF. The CDR3 region has the DNA TGTGCCAGTAGTACTCCTCAGGGGATAGGGACTGAAGCTTTCTTT.

This clonotype counts as hyperexpanded. The V call is TRBV4-3, the J call TRBJ2-6; 9 positions agree with TRBD1. V lost 2 bases to trimming and J lost 0 bases; unmatched junction nucleotides: 8. The CDR3 has 19 amino acids. CDR1 LGHNA and CDR2 YSLEER come from the germline V gene. The DNA for the CDR3 is TGCGCCAGCAGCCAACTGGCCGGGACAGGGAGCTCTGGGGCCAACGTCCTGACTTTC. Its translation: CASSQLAGTGSSGANVLTF.

By its share, this clonotype is large. The chain is built from TRBV2 and TRBJ2-7; D perhaps matches TRBD1 (6 bases). Germline CDR1 reads SNHLY; CDR2 reads FYNNEI. The V end was cut by 7 bases, the J end by 7 bases, with 14 bases between. The CDR3 spans 12 residues. This CDR3 is CASKQGLREQYF. The CDR3 DNA follows: TGTGCCAGCAAACAGGGTCTACGGGAGCAGTACTTC.

In its sample, this clonotype is large. The gene calls are TRBV20-1 and TRBJ2-7; tentative D call: TRBD2 (6 bases). The CDR3 has 15 amino acids. CDR1 and CDR2 from the germline V gene are DFQATT and SNEGSKA (reference sequence). V lost 0 bases and J 0 bases, leaving 12 bases between the germline ends. CDR3 amino acids: CSARDLYGGSYEQYF. The CDR3, as DNA: TGCAGTGCTAGAGATCTTTACGGGGGCTCCTACGAGCAGTACTTC.

This clonotype is medium-sized. This rearrangement joins TRBV5-5 to TRBJ2-2, with 8 bases lining up with TRBD1. The CDR3 is 17 amino acids. Per germline, CDR1 SGHKS and CDR2 YYEKEE (reference sequence). J gave up 2 bases and V 0 bases, and 6 bases lay outside the gene matches. CDR3 region: CASSLERGTGNTGELFF. The CDR3, as DNA: TGTGCCAGCAGCTTGGAACGCGGGACAGGCAACACCGGGGAGCTGTTTTTT.